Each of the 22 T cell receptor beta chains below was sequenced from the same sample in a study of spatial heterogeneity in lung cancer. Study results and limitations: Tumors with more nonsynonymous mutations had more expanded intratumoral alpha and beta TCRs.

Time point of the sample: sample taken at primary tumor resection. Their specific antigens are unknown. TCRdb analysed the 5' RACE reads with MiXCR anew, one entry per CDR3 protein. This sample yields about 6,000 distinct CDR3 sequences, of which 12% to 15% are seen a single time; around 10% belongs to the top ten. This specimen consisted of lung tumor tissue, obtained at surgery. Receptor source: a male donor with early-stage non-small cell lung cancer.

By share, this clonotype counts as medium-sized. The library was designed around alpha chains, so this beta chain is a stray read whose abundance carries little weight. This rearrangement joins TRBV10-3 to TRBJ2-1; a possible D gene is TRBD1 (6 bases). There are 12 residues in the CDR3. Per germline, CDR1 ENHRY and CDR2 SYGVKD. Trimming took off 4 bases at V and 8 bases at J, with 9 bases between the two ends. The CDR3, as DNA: TGTGCCATCAGTGCCAGGGGCGATGAGCAGTTCTTC. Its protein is CAISARGDEQFF.

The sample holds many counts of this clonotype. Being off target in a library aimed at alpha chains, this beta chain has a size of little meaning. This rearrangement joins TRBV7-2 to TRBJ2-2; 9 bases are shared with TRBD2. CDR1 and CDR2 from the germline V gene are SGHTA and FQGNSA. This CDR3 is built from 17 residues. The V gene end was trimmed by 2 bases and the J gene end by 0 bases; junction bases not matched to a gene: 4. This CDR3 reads CASSLRPSGTNTGELFF. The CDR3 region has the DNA TGTGCCAGCAGCTTAAGGCCTAGCGGGACGAACACCGGGGAGCTGTTTTTT.

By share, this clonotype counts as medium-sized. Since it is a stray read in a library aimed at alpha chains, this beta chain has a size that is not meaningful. CDR3 loop: CSAKEVVVGNYGYTF. The CDR3 DNA sequence: TGCAGTGCTAAAGAGGTAGTTGTTGGAAACTATGGCTACACCTTC. The chain carries TRBV20-1 and TRBJ1-2; D is unclear. Germline V lookup: CDR1 DFQATT, CDR2 SNEGSKA (reference sequence). The length of the CDR3 is 15 residues. The V end was cut by 4 bases, the J end by 2 bases, with 17 bases between.

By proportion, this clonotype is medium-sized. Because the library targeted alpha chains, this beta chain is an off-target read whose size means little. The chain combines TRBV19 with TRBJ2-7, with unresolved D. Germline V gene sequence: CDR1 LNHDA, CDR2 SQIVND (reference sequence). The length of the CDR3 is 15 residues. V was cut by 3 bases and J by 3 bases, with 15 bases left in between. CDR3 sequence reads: CASSIGLGSGYEQYF. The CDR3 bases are TGTGCCAGTAGTATTGGGTTAGGGTCTGGCTACGAGCAGTACTTC.

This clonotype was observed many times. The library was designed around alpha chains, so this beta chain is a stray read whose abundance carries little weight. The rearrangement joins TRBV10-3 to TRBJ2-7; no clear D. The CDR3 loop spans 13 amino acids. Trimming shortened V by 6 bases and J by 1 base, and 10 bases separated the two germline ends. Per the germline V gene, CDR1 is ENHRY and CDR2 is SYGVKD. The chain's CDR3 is CAISADSSYEQYF. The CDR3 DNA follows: TGTGCCATCAGCGCTGACTCATCCTACGAGCAGTACTTC.

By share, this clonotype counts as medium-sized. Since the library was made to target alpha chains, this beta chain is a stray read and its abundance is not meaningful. CDR3 amino acids: CASSESGGDALNIQYF. The CDR3 DNA follows: TGCGCCAGCAGTGAGTCTGGGGGGGATGCTCTAAACATTCAGTACTTC. The chain has TRBV10-2 and TRBJ2-4; 7 positions match TRBD2. In germline, CDR1 is WSHSY, CDR2 SAAADI. J lost 6 bases, V lost 0 bases, and 8 bases had no gene match. The CDR3 has 16 residues.

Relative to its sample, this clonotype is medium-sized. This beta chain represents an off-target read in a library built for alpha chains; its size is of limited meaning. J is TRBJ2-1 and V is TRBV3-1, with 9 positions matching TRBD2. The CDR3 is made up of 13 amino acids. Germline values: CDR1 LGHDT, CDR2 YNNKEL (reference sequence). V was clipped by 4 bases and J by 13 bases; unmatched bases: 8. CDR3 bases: TGTGCCAGCAGCCGGTTAGCGGGAGTACGTCAGTTCTTC. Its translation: CASSRLAGVRQFF.

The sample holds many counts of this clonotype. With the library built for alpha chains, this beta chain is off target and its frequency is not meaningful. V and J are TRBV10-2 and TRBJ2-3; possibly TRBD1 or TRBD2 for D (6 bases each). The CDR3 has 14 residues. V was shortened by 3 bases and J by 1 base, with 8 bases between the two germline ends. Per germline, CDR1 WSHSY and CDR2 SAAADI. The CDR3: CASSDGGRTDTQYF. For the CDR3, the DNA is TGCGCCAGCAGTGATGGGGGGCGCACAGATACGCAGTATTTT.

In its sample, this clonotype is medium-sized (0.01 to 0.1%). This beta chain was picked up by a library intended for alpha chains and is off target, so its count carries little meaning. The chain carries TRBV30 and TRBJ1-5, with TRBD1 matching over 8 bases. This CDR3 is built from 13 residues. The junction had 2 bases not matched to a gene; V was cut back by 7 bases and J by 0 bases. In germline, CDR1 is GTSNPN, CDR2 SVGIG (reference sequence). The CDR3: CASQGASNQPQHF. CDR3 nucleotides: TGTGCCTCCCAGGGGGCTAGCAATCAGCCCCAGCATTTT.

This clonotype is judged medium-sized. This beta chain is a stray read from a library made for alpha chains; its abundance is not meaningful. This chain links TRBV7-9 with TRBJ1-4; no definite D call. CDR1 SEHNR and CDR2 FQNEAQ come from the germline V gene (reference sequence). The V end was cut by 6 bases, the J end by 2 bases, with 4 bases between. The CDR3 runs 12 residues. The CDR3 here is CASSRTNEKLFF. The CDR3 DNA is TGTGCCAGCAGTCGCACTAATGAAAAACTGTTTTTT. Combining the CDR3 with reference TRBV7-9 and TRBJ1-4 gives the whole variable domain DTGVSQNPRHKITKRGQNVTFRCDPISEHNRLYWYRQTLGQGPEFLTYFQNEAQLEKSRLLSDRFSAERPKGSFSTLEIQRTEQGDSAMYLCASSRTNEKLFFGSGTQLSVL.

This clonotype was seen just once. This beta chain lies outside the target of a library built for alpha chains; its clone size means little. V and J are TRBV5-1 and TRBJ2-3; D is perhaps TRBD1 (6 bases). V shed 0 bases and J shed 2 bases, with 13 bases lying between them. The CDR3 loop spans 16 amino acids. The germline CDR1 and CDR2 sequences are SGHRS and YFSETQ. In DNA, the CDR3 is TGCGCCAGCAGCTTGGAAGACAGGTCTTCCACAGATACGCAGTATTTT. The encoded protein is CASSLEDRSSTDTQYF.

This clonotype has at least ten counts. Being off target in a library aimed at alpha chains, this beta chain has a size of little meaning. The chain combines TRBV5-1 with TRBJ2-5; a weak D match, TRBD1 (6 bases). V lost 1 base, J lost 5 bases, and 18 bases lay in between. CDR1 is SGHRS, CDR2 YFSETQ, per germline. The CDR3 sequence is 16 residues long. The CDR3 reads CASSLKGDGLGETQYF. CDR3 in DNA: TGCGCCAGCAGCTTGAAGGGGGACGGACTGGGGGAGACCCAGTACTTC.

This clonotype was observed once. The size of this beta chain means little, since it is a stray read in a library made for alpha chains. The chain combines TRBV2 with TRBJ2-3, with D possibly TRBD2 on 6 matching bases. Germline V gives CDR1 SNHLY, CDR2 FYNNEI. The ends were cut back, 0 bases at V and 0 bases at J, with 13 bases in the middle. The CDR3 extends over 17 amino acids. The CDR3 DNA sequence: TGTGCCAGCAGTGAAGCGGGGAAGCGGGTGAGCACAGATACGCAGTATTTT. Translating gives CASSEAGKRVSTDTQYF. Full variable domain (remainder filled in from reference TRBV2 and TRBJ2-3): EPEVTQTPSHQVTQMGQEVILRCVPISNHLYFYWYRQILGQKVEFLVSFYNNEISEKSEIFDDQFSVERPDGSNFTLKIRSTKLEDSAMYFCASSEAGKRVSTDTQYFGPGTRLTVL.

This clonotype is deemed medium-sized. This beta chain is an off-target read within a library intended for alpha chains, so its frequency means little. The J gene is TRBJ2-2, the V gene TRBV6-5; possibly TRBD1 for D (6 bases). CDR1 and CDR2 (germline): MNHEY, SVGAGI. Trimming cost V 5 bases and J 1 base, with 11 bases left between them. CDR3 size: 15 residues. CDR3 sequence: CASSTGQLNTGELFF. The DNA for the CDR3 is TGTGCCAGCAGTACCGGACAGTTGAACACCGGGGAGCTGTTTTTT.

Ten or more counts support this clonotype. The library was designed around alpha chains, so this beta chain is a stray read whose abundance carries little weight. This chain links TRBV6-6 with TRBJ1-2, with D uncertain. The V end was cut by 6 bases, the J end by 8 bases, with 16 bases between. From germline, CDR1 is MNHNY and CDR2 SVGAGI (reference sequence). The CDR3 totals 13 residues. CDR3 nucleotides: TGTGCCAGCAGCCCCCAGGACCCCCGGGGCTACACCTTC. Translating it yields CASSPQDPRGYTF.

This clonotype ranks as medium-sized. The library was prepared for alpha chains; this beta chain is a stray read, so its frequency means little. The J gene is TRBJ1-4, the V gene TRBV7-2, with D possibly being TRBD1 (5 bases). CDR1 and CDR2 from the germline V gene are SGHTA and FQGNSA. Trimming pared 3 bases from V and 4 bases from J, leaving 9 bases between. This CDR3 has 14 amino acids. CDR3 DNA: TGTGCCAGCAGCTTGGGTGGGGGTAATGAAAAACTGTTTTTT. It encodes CASSLGGGNEKLFF.

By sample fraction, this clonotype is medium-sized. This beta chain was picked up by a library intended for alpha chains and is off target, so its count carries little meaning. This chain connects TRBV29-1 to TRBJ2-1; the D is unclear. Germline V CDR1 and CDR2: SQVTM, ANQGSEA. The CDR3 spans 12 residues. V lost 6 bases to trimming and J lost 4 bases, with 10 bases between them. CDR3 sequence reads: CSVERRYNEQFF. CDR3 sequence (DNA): TGCAGCGTGGAAAGAAGGTACAATGAGCAGTTCTTC.

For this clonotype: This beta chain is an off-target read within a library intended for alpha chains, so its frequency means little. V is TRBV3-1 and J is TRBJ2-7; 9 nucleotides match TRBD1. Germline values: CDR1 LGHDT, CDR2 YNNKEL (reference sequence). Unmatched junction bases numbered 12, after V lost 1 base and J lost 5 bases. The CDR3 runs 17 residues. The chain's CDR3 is CASSQGDSRDRVHEQYF. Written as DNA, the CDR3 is TGTGCCAGCAGCCAAGGAGATTCGAGGGACAGGGTTCACGAGCAGTACTTC.

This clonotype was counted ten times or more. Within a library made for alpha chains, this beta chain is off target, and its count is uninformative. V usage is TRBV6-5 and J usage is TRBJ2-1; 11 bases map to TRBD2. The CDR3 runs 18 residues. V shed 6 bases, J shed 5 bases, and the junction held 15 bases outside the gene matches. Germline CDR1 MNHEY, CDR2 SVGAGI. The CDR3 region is CASRDLYSGRGTHNEQFF. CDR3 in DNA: TGTGCCAGCAGGGATTTATATAGCGGGAGGGGCACCCACAATGAGCAGTTCTTC.

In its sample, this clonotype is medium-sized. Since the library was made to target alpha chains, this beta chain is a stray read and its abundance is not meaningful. The CDR3 DNA reads as TGCGCCAGCAGTGATACGGGGGTTGGTGAAGCTTTCTTT. Amino acids: CASSDTGVGEAFF. V gene TRBV5-1 combines with J gene TRBJ1-1; perhaps TRBD1 as D (5 bases). Deletions cut 5 bases from V and 7 bases from J, with 15 bases between. CDR1 and CDR2 from the germline V gene are SGHRS and YFSETQ. The CDR3 is 13 amino acids.

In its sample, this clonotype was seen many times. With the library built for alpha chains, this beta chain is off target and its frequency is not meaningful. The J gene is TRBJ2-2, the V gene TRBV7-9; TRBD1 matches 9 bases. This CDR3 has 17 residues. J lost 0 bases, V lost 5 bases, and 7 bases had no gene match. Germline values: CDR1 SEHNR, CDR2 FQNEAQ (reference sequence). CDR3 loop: CASSPRQGGPNTGELFF. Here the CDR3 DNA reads TGTGCCAGCAGCCCACGACAGGGGGGGCCGAACACCGGGGAGCTGTTTTTT.

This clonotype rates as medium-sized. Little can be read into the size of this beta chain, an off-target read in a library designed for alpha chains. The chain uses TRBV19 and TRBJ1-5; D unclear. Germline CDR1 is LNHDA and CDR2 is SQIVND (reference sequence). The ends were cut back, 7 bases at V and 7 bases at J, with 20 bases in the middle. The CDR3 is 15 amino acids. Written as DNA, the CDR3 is TGTGCCAGTACCCCGTCGCCGGAGCCCCCCCAGCCCCAGCATTTT. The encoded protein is CASTPSPEPPQPQHF.